This TCR beta chain was recorded in a study of human T cells and chemical hapten exposure. This clonotype appeared many times. TCRdb passed the RACE reads through MiXCR, listing each CDR3 protein once. The repertoire has 75,000 to 100,000 distinct CDR3 sequences, approximately 13% of them found once; the top ten carry approximately 2.1%. This CDR3 comprises 15 residues. The V and J ends lost 4 bases and 3 bases, in that order; junction bases with no gene match: 7. CDR1 MDHEN and CDR2 SYDVKM come from the germline V gene. Time point in this sample: patch test 1, 2 weeks after DPC sensitization. Treatment noted: therapeutic diphenylcyclopropenone sensitization with weekly scalp DPC.

The TCR originated in a woman in her thirties or forties with alopecia areata. Some clones in this sample may be carry-over from other donors' samples. The material was whole blood, obtained in connection with sensitization to the hapten diphenylcyclopropenone (DPC). The V and J genes are TRBV28 and TRBJ2-7, with 9 bases lining up with TRBD1. The CDR3 reads CASSSYGQGSYEQYF. The CDR3 DNA is TGTGCCAGCAGTTCCTACGGACAGGGGAGCTACGAGCAGTACTTC.